This T cell receptor (beta chain) was captured in a study of identical twins. Germline V gene lookup returns CDR1 SNHLY and CDR2 FYNNEI. Trimming took 0 bases from V and 12 from J; bases not matched to a gene: 11. The length of the CDR3 is 15 residues. Template switching added a universal primer binding site, and final cDNA carried unique molecular identifiers. MiXCR, run by TCRdb on the 5' RACE reads, gives a single entry per CDR3 protein. The sample contains 1.5 million to 2 million distinct CDR3 sequences, about 31% of which appear only once. The receptor was isolated from a newborn girl in good health. The V gene is TRBV2, the J gene TRBJ2-1, with 7 nucleotides matching TRBD1. The sample was cord blood. The DNA for the CDR3 is TGTGCCAGCAGTGAAGCGACCGGGACAGCAGGACTGCAGTTCTTC. This encodes CASSEATGTAGLQFF.